Below are 29 T cell receptor beta chains sequenced from a single sample in a study of cytomegalovirus exposure and HLA in healthy donors. The assay was immunoSEQ multiplex PCR, and TCRdb's table has in-frame clones only and misses some. The sample has 78,000 or so clones; 90% to 95% are singletons. The sequenced sample was PBMCs. Receptors originate from a woman aged 18 to 35 in good health and CMV-seropositive.

The chain uses TRBV4-3 and TRBJ2-1; TRBD1 aligns across 7 bases. V lost 1 base and J lost 4; bases outside the gene matches: 4. Germline values: CDR1 LGHNA, CDR2 YSLEER. The CDR3 is 15 residues long. The CDR3 bases are TGCGCCAGCAGCCAAGGTAGGGGGCTTTACAATGAGCAGTTCTTC. This translates into CASSQGRGLYNEQFF.

The genes are TRBV27 and TRBJ1-6; tentatively, D is TRBD1 (6 bases). There are 14 residues in the CDR3. Trimming stripped 10 bases from V and 7 bases from J, with 17 bases between. The germline gives CDR1 MNHEY, CDR2 SMNVEV (reference sequence). The CDR3 loop reads CATHQGQLNSPLHF. The CDR3 DNA sequence: TGTGCCACTCATCAGGGACAACTAAATTCACCCCTCCACTTT.

This clone was detected once. The genes are TRBV6-1 and TRBJ2-5, with 8 bases lining up with TRBD2. Germline values: CDR1 MNHNS, CDR2 SASEGT. The length of the CDR3 is 14 residues. Trimming cost V 6 bases and J 4 bases; bases outside gene matches: 7. The CDR3 here is CASRPGGRGETQYF. The DNA of the CDR3 is TGTGCCAGCAGGCCGGGGGGGCGCGGAGAGACCCAGTACTTC.

V and J are TRBV5-1 and TRBJ2-7; TRBD1 matches 7 bases. This CDR3 region has 14 residues. Germline V lookup: CDR1 SGHRS, CDR2 YFSETQ. Trimming removed 4 bases from V and 4 bases from J; junction bases left unmatched: 8. Here the CDR3 DNA reads TGCGCCAGCAGCGCGGAACCCAGGGGGTACGAGCAGTACTTC. It encodes CASSAEPRGYEQYF. The variable domain in full, with the rest retrieved from reference TRBV5-1 and TRBJ2-7, is KAGVTQTPRYLIKTRGQQVTLSCSPISGHRSVSWYQQTPGQGLQFLFEYFSETQRNKGNFPGRFSGRQFSNSRSEMNVSTLELGDSALYLCASSAEPRGYEQYFGPGTRLTVT.

The rearrangement joins TRBV25-1 to TRBJ2-7; D might be TRBD2 (5 bases). The CDR3 covers 16 residues. The germline CDR1 and CDR2 sequences are MGHDK and SYGVNS. V lost 2 bases and J lost 3, with 17 bases in between. The CDR3 protein is CASSEGREFLHYEQYF. CDR3 DNA: TGTGCCAGCAGTGAAGGAAGGGAGTTCCTTCACTACGAGCAGTACTTC.

This clone has only one observation. The rearrangement links TRBV29-1 to TRBJ2-1; 11 nucleotides match TRBD1. V shed 6 bases, J shed 5 bases, and the junction held 6 bases outside the gene matches. The CDR3 covers 14 residues. Germline CDR1 SQVTM, CDR2 ANQGSEA. DNA for the CDR3: TGCAGCGTAAGGGACAGGGGGTTTGACAATGAGCAGTTCTTC. Its protein product is CSVRDRGFDNEQFF.

The chain links TRBV5-1 to TRBJ1-1; the D gene is possibly TRBD1 (5 bases). Germline-derived CDR1 and CDR2 are SGHRS and YFSETQ. This CDR3 region has 16 residues. V was trimmed by 2 bases and J by 0 bases, leaving 14 bases between them. The CDR3 DNA reads as TGCGCCAGCAGCTTTGGGAGGGGAGGAGTGAACACTGAAGCTTTCTTT. This gives the protein CASSFGRGGVNTEAFF.

This clone was detected once. This sequence joins TRBV7-2 and TRBJ2-7; D is possibly TRBD1 (5 bases). Germline V gene sequence: CDR1 SGHTA, CDR2 FQGNSA. V lost 1 base and J 1 base, leaving 8 bases between the germline ends. The CDR3 extends over 14 amino acids. The CDR3: CASSLGQPSYEQYF. The DNA for the CDR3 is TGTGCCAGCAGCTTAGGACAGCCTTCCTACGAGCAGTACTTC.

The V gene is TRBV4-1, the J gene TRBJ1-1, with D possibly TRBD1 on 5 matching bases. The germline V gene has CDR1 MGHRA and CDR2 YSYEKL. The V and J ends lost 2 bases and 0 bases respectively, with 7 bases between them. This CDR3 is 14 amino acids long. Here the CDR3 reads CASSQRQMNTEAFF. The CDR3 nucleotides are TGCGCCAGCAGCCAACGACAGATGAACACTGAAGCTTTCTTT.

V and J are TRBV9 and TRBJ2-1; TRBD2 matches at 12 bases. CDR3 size: 16 residues. Germline CDR1 is SGDLS and CDR2 is YYNGEE. Germline trimming cut 5 bases from V and 6 bases from J; bases unmatched to any gene: 9. CDR3 amino acids: CASSGRTSGTGNEQFF. CDR3 nucleotide sequence: TGTGCCAGCAGTGGACGGACTAGCGGGACTGGCAATGAGCAGTTCTTC.

The chain employs TRBV27 and TRBJ2-1; D might be TRBD2 (5 bases). Germline values: CDR1 MNHEY, CDR2 SMNVEV (reference sequence). V was trimmed by 8 bases and J by 4 bases, leaving 15 bases between them. This CDR3 has 14 amino acids. DNA of the CDR3: TGTGCCAGCCGACCGGGAACACGGTACAATGAGCAGTTCTTC. Its protein product is CASRPGTRYNEQFF.

The chain is built from TRBV19 and TRBJ2-1; a weak D match, TRBD2 (6 bases). The CDR3 runs 16 residues. The V and J ends lost 5 bases and 5 bases respectively, with 19 bases between them. Per the germline V gene, CDR1 is LNHDA and CDR2 is SQIVND (reference sequence). CDR3 residues: CASSYRSGVGDNEQFF. The CDR3 DNA reads as TGTGCCAGTAGTTATAGGTCGGGGGTTGGGGACAATGAGCAGTTCTTC. Supplemented by reference TRBV19 and TRBJ2-1, the full variable domain reads DGGITQSPKYLFRKEGQNVTLSCEQNLNHDAMYWYRQDPGQGLRLIYYSQIVNDFQKGDIAEGYSVSREKKESFPLTVTSAQKNPTAFYLCASSYRSGVGDNEQFFGPGTRLTVL.

This rearrangement joins TRBV19 to TRBJ1-1; the match to TRBD1 covers 7 bases. Per the germline V gene, CDR1 is LNHDA and CDR2 is SQIVND (reference sequence). The V and J ends lost 8 bases and 7 bases, in that order; junction bases with no gene match: 7. There are 12 residues in the CDR3. CDR3 in DNA: TGTGCCAGTTGTCGACAGGGCCATGAAGCTTTCTTT. Amino acids: CASCRQGHEAFF.

The J gene is TRBJ2-1, the V gene TRBV27; 9 bases are shared with TRBD2. CDR1 is MNHEY, CDR2 SMNVEV, per germline (reference sequence). V lost 1 base and J lost 14; bases outside the gene matches: 15. This CDR3 region has 16 residues. The DNA for the CDR3 is TGTGCCAGCAGTTTATTGGGCGAGGGCGGGGGGGCCTCGGAGTTCTTC. Its translation: CASSLLGEGGGASEFF.

The V and J genes are TRBV5-1 and TRBJ1-2, with 9 bases aligning to TRBD1. V trimming: 0 bases; J trimming: 3 bases; junction bases outside the gene matches: 3. The CDR3 has 15 amino acids. Germline values: CDR1 SGHRS, CDR2 YFSETQ. The CDR3 here is CASSLEDRGHYGYTF. The CDR3 coding sequence is TGCGCCAGCAGCTTGGAGGACAGGGGCCACTATGGCTACACCTTC.

The genes are TRBV2 and TRBJ1-1; 7 bases fit TRBD1. The V and J ends lost 3 bases and 1 base, in that order; junction bases with no gene match: 8. In germline, CDR1 is SNHLY, CDR2 FYNNEI. CDR3 length: 16 amino acids. The CDR3 DNA is TGTGCCAGCAGTGATCCCGGACAGGCGGAGAACACTGAAGCTTTCTTT. Translating it yields CASSDPGQAENTEAFF.

V and J are TRBV4-1 and TRBJ2-1; D is undetermined. This CDR3 has 14 residues. In germline, CDR1 is MGHRA, CDR2 YSYEKL. V gave up 6 bases and J gave up 7 bases, with 16 bases separating them. The CDR3 bases are TGCGCCAGCAGAAGGATCCTGGGCTCAAATGAGCAGTTCTTC. Protein sequence: CASRRILGSNEQFF.

V and J are TRBV27 and TRBJ1-1, with no clear D. This CDR3 comprises 12 residues. Deletions cut 3 bases from V and 5 bases from J, with 7 bases between. The germline CDR1 and CDR2 sequences are MNHEY and SMNVEV (reference sequence). The CDR3 DNA reads TGTGCCAGCAGTTTCTCGGGTACTGAAGCTTTCTTT. Protein product: CASSFSGTEAFF.

For the CDR3, the DNA is TGCGCCAGCAGCGCCGCGGGAGGGTCCCTCTATGGCTACACCTTC. The encoded protein is CASSAAGGSLYGYTF. The chain carries TRBV4-1 and TRBJ1-2, with D hard to call. V dropped 5 bases and J dropped 4 bases, with 17 bases sitting between them. The CDR3 runs 15 residues. CDR1 and CDR2 (germline): MGHRA, YSYEKL.

CDR3 protein: CASSLGQGALWNTEAFF. The CDR3 DNA reads TGTGCCAGCAGCCTTGGACAGGGGGCATTGTGGAACACTGAAGCTTTCTTT. The chain carries TRBV5-4 and TRBJ1-1; the match to TRBD1 covers 11 bases. CDR1 is SGHNT and CDR2 is YYREEE in the germline V gene (reference sequence). This CDR3 comprises 17 residues. V shed 4 bases, J shed 1 base, and the junction held 9 bases outside the gene matches.

V gene TRBV28 combines with J gene TRBJ1-6, with D perhaps TRBD1 (5 bases). Germline assignment: CDR1 MDHEN and CDR2 SYDVKM. CDR3 length: 14 amino acids. Trimming cost V 2 bases and J 5 bases, with 7 bases left between them. The CDR3 loop is CASSLNRNNSPLHF. The DNA of the CDR3 is TGTGCCAGCAGTTTAAACAGGAATAATTCACCCCTCCACTTT.

The genes are TRBV27 and TRBJ2-7; D possibly corresponds to TRBD1 (6 bases). V was trimmed by 5 bases and J by 3 bases, leaving 14 bases between them. The CDR3 is made up of 14 amino acids. Germline lookup yields CDR1 MNHEY and CDR2 SMNVEV (reference sequence). CDR3 residues: CASSTYRVHYEQYF. CDR3 coding DNA: TGTGCCAGCAGTACATACAGGGTACACTACGAGCAGTACTTC.

The V and J genes are TRBV5-1 and TRBJ1-1; TRBD1 might be the D (5 bases). The CDR3 is 12 amino acids. V was pared by 3 bases and J by 5 bases, with 8 bases between. Germline loops: CDR1 SGHRS, CDR2 YFSETQ. The CDR3 protein is CASSSGVTEAFF. The CDR3 region has the DNA TGCGCCAGCAGCTCGGGGGTGACTGAAGCTTTCTTT. Filled out from reference TRBV5-1 and TRBJ1-1, the complete variable domain reads KAGVTQTPRYLIKTRGQQVTLSCSPISGHRSVSWYQQTPGQGLQFLFEYFSETQRNKGNFPGRFSGRQFSNSRSEMNVSTLELGDSALYLCASSSGVTEAFFGQGTRLTVV.

The chain is built from TRBV25-1 and TRBJ1-1; 7 bases are a match to TRBD1. CDR3 length equals 15 residues. The V gene's germline CDR1 is MGHDK and CDR2 SYGVNS. After removal of 6 bases from V and 11 bases from J, the junction contained 18 bases not matched to a gene. The CDR3 sequence is CASSAESTGRGGAFF. The CDR3 DNA sequence: TGTGCCAGCAGCGCGGAGTCGACAGGGCGAGGTGGGGCTTTCTTT. The variable domain in full, completed from reference TRBV25-1 and TRBJ1-1, reads EADIYQTPRYLVIGTGKKITLECSQTMGHDKMYWYQQDPGMELHLIHYSYGVNSTEKGDLSSESTVSRIRTEHFPLTLESARPSHTSQYLCASSAESTGRGGAFFGQGTRLTVV.

This chain connects TRBV6-5 to TRBJ1-5, with a weak D call TRBD1 (6 bases). The CDR3 contains 15 residues. Trimming shortened V by 7 bases and J by 0 bases, and 13 bases separated the two germline ends. Germline V gives CDR1 MNHEY, CDR2 SVGAGI. The CDR3 DNA is TGTGCCAGCAACCCAACAGGGCTTAGCAATCAGCCCCAGCATTTT. Encoded protein: CASNPTGLSNQPQHF.

This chain joins TRBV5-1 and TRBJ1-1; a weak D match, TRBD1 (6 bases). Germline assignment: CDR1 SGHRS and CDR2 YFSETQ. The V gene lost 2 bases and the J gene lost 3 bases, with 20 bases spanning the gap. CDR3 length: 17 residues. The CDR3 loop is CASSFYPQGISYTEAFF. The CDR3 nucleotides read TGCGCCAGCAGCTTCTACCCACAGGGCATATCGTACACTGAAGCTTTCTTT.

V usage is TRBV6-1 and J usage is TRBJ1-5, with 7 bases matching TRBD1. Looked up from germline, CDR1 is MNHNS and CDR2 is SASEGT. The CDR3 has 16 residues. V lost 2 bases and J lost 5; bases outside the gene matches: 9. The CDR3 spells CASSEWIRDSDQPQHF. CDR3 sequence (DNA): TGTGCCAGCAGTGAATGGATCCGGGACAGTGATCAGCCCCAGCATTTT.

This clone showed up just once. The CDR3 spells CASSLSPYDRVNTEAFF. CDR3 in DNA: TGTGCCAGCAGTTTATCACCCTACGACAGGGTGAACACTGAAGCTTTCTTT. The chain uses TRBV27 and TRBJ1-1; 7 bases line up with TRBD1. V lost 0 bases to trimming and J lost 0 bases; unmatched junction nucleotides: 7. This CDR3 contains 17 residues. Germline loops: CDR1 MNHEY, CDR2 SMNVEV (reference sequence).

The CDR3 nucleotides read TGTGCCAGCAGTTTAGGGGACAGGGGAGGCTACACCTTC. Translation: CASSLGDRGGYTF. The V call is TRBV28, the J call TRBJ1-2; TRBD1 agrees at 10 bases. The trim removed 2 bases at V and 8 bases at J, leaving 2 bases unmatched. The CDR3 extends over 13 amino acids. Germline values: CDR1 MDHEN, CDR2 SYDVKM.